The rows below give T cell receptor beta chains drawn from one sample of a study of T cell responses to AZD1222 COVID-19 vaccine. The data were produced by immunoSEQ multiplex PCR, yet TCRdb's version contains in-frame clones alone and is incomplete. Found here are fewer than 110,000 clones, about 92% of them singletons; the top ten hold roughly 9%. The sequencing used peripheral blood, collected 28 days after the second AZD1222 dose. These receptors originate from an adult who received the AZD1222 COVID-19 vaccine. CDR3s include the opening cysteine and the closing phenylalanine or tryptophan. D genes are given only for firm matches. Clone size is shown for a subset of rows, as once, few, many or a class of expanded clone.

abundance	v_gene	j_gene	d_gene	CDR3nt	CDR3aa
once	TRBV5-1	TRBJ1-1	.	TGCGCCAGCAGAGTAGGGTTGAACACTGAAGCTTTCTTT	CASRVGLNTEAFF
.	TRBV4-1	TRBJ1-5	.	TGCGCCAGCAGCTTCGGGGGCAGCAATCAGCCCCAGCATTTT	CASSFGGSNQPQHF
few	TRBV5-1	TRBJ2-3	.	TGCGCCAGCAGCCTCACAGATACGCAGTATTTT	CASSLTDTQYF
.	TRBV18	TRBJ2-1	.	TGTGCCAGCTCACCACAGGGTGCGGCCTACAATGAGCAGTTCTTC	CASSPQGAAYNEQFF
.	TRBV2	TRBJ2-3	TRBD2	TGTGCCCATCAGCGGGACCCAGGCACAGATACGCAGTATTTT	CAHQRDPGTDTQYF
.	TRBV29-1	TRBJ2-3	TRBD2	TGCAGCGTTGGGGTAGCGGGGAGGCTGGAAACGCAGTATTTT	CSVGVAGRLETQYF
.	TRBV7-2	TRBJ1-5	.	TGTGCCAGCAGTGGACAGTCAAATCAGCCCCAGCATTTT	CASSGQSNQPQHF
once	TRBV3-1/TRBV3-2	TRBJ2-2	.	TGTGCCAGCAGCCAAGTGTGGGTACAGGGGGGGACCGGGGAGCTGTTTTTT	CASSQVWVQGGTGELFF
.	TRBV6-2/TRBV6-3	TRBJ2-7	TRBD2	TGTGCCAGCAGCCCCACAACCGGGCTAGCGGGAGCAAGCTACGAGCAGTACTTC	CASSPTTGLAGASYEQYF
once	TRBV19	TRBJ1-3	.	TGTGCCAGTAGTATAGATATCACCCTTACAGGCTCTGGAAACACCATATATTTT	CASSIDITLTGSGNTIYF
.	TRBV7-9	TRBJ2-7	TRBD1	TGTGCCAGCAGTTCCGGGACAGGGGGCTACGAGCAGTACTTC	CASSSGTGGYEQYF
.	TRBV7-9	TRBJ1-3	TRBD1	TGTGCCAGCAGCTTCCGGACAGGGATTGTTGGAAACACCATATATTTT	CASSFRTGIVGNTIYF
.	TRBV10-3	TRBJ2-1	.	TGTGCCATCAGCCAAAAACAGGGTCTCAATGAGCAGTTCTTC	CAISQKQGLNEQFF
once	TRBV5-1	TRBJ2-5	.	TGCGCCAGCAGCCTGGGGGGACGGAGAGAGACCCAGTACTTC	CASSLGGRRETQYF
few	TRBV5-6	TRBJ1-1	.	TGTGCCAGCAGCTTGGGGACAGTGAACACTGAAGCTTTCTTT	CASSLGTVNTEAFF
few	TRBV28	TRBJ2-7	.	TGTGCCAGCAGTCGACAGGCCCTCCCCTACGAGCAGTACTTC	CASSRQALPYEQYF
.	TRBV5-6	TRBJ2-2	TRBD1	TGTGCCAGCAGCACAGGGGTAGGGGAGCTGTTTTTT	CASSTGVGELFF
.	TRBV9	TRBJ1-1	.	TGTGCCAGCAGCGTAGATCCGGTGGGCACTGAAGCTTTCTTT	CASSVDPVGTEAFF
.	TRBV29-1	TRBJ2-2	TRBD2	TGCAGCGCCAATAGCGGGCGCACCGGGGAGCTGTTTTTT	CSANSGRTGELFF
.	TRBV2	TRBJ1-5	.	TGTGCCAGCAGTGATCGGGCACCTCAGCAGCCCCAGCATTTT	CASSDRAPQQPQHF
.	TRBV7-3	TRBJ2-1	TRBD1	TGTGCCAGCAGCTTGGACAGGGAAAATGAGCAGTTCTTC	CASSLDRENEQFF
.	TRBV6-2/TRBV6-3	TRBJ1-5	.	TGTGCCAGCAGTTCCCCCTCCGGGACGGTCAATCAGCCCCAGCATTTT	CASSSPSGTVNQPQHF
.	TRBV12-3/TRBV12-4	TRBJ2-7	.	TGTGCCAGCAGTACGGGGATGGACGAGCAGTACTTC	CASSTGMDEQYF
.	TRBV7-3	TRBJ2-1	TRBD1	TGTGCCAGCAGCTTAACCGGGACAGGGGGTACCAATGAGCAGTTCTTC	CASSLTGTGGTNEQFF
once	TRBV6-1	TRBJ1-1	.	TGTGCCAGCAGTGTCGTGGACAGAAGAGTGAACACTGAAGCTTTCTTT	CASSVVDRRVNTEAFF
.	TRBV5-1	TRBJ2-1	TRBD2	TGCGCCAGCAGCATCCGCGGACTAGCGGGGGACTCCTACAATGAGCAGTTCTTC	CASSIRGLAGDSYNEQFF
.	TRBV10-3	TRBJ1-5	.	TGTGCCATCAGTATGGGGGCAGGTCAGCCCCAGCATTTT	CAISMGAGQPQHF
.	TRBV6-2/TRBV6-3	TRBJ1-3	.	TGTGCCAGCAGTCCCCCTTCTTCGGGTGGAAACACCATATATTTT	CASSPPSSGGNTIYF
.	TRBV28	TRBJ2-7	.	TGTGCCAGCAGTTCCCTCAGAGGGACACCCCGACTCTACGAGCAGTACTTC	CASSSLRGTPRLYEQYF
.	TRBV7-9	TRBJ2-1	.	TGTGCCAGCAGCTTTGACAGCTCCTACAATGAGCAGTTCTTC	CASSFDSSYNEQFF
once	TRBV19	TRBJ1-3	.	TGTGCCAGCAGGAGACAGGACTCTGGAAACACCATATATTTT	CASRRQDSGNTIYF
.	TRBV3-1/TRBV3-2	TRBJ2-5	.	TGTGCCAGCAGCCGCTGGGAGACCCAGTACTTC	CASSRWETQYF
.	TRBV12-3/TRBV12-4	TRBJ1-2	.	TGTGCCAGCTTCCTGACAGGTCAAGTCGGCTACACCTTC	CASFLTGQVGYTF
.	TRBV6-5	TRBJ2-7	.	TGTGCCAGCCCAGGGTTCCACGAGCAGTACTTC	CASPGFHEQYF
.	TRBV19	TRBJ2-3	.	TGTGCCAGTAGTTATACCCTCTGGCGAGATACGCAGTATTTT	CASSYTLWRDTQYF
.	TRBV29-1	TRBJ2-5	TRBD2	TGCAGCGCGACTAGCGGCCAAGAGACCCAGTACTTC	CSATSGQETQYF
.	TRBV5-8	TRBJ1-1	.	TGTGCCAGCAGCTTCAGGGATAGAACTGAAGCTTTCTTT	CASSFRDRTEAFF